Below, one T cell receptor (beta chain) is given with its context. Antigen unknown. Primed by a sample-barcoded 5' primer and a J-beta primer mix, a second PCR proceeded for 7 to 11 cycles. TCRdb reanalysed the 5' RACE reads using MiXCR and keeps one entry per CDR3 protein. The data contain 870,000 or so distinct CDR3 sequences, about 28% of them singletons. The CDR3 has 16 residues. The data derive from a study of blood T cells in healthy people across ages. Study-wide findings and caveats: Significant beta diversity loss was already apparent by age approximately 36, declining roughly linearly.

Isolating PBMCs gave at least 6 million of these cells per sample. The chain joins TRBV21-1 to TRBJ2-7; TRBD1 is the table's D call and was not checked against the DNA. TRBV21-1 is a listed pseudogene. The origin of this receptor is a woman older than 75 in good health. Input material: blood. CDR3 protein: CASSNLQGIPSYEQYF. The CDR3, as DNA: TGTGCCAGCAGCAACCTACAGGGTATTCCCTCCTACGAGCAGTACTTC.